A single sample is the source of the 19 T cell receptor beta chains below, sequenced in a study of blood T cells in healthy people across ages. Next came a second PCR, run for roughly 6 to 11 cycles, which used a sample-barcoded 5' primer along with a J-beta primer mix. TCRdb re-derived calls from the 5' RACE reads in MiXCR, one entry per CDR3 protein. The sample carries 540,000 or so distinct CDR3 sequences, less than 60% recorded once. Sequenced material: blood. The origin of the receptors is a man of 80 years or more in good health.

The rearrangement links TRBV29-1 to TRBJ2-5, with TRBD1 identical over 10 bases. The germline V gene encodes CDR1 SQVTM and CDR2 ANQGSEA. V lost 6 bases, J lost 2 bases, and 6 bases stayed unmatched. The CDR3 totals 14 residues. The CDR3 region is CSVGQGSEQETQYF. The CDR3 nucleotides are TGCAGCGTGGGACAGGGGAGTGAGCAAGAGACCCAGTACTTC.

The chain has TRBV11-2 and TRBJ2-3; D might be TRBD1 or TRBD2, each matching 5 bases. The CDR3 spans 15 residues. CDR1 and CDR2 from the germline V gene are SGHAT and FQNNGV. The V gene lost 3 bases and the J gene lost 5 bases, with 15 bases spanning the gap. CDR3 region: CASSLRDAAQDTQYF. In nucleotides, the CDR3 is TGTGCCAGCAGCTTGAGGGACGCGGCACAAGATACGCAGTATTTT.

V and J are TRBV12-3 or TRBV12-4 and TRBJ2-7; 7 nucleotides align to TRBD1. The ends lost 1 base at V and 2 bases at J; junction bases unmatched: 5. The CDR3 length is 15 residues. The CDR3 DNA is TGTGCCAGCAGTTTAGAACGGGACAGCCCCTACGAGCAGTACTTC. Amino acid sequence: CASSLERDSPYEQYF.

This clonotype was picked up a small number of times. The rearrangement links TRBV28 to TRBJ2-3; the D is unclear. Germline CDR1 and CDR2: MDHEN and SYDVKM. The CDR3 runs to 16 residues. The germline V and J ends were trimmed by 1 base and 4 bases, with 15 bases remaining between them. Here the CDR3 DNA reads TGTGCCAGCAGTTTATCCCCGCCCACGGTCGCAGATACGCAGTATTTT. Its translation: CASSLSPPTVADTQYF.

The count of this clonotype is one. The chain carries TRBV7-6 and TRBJ1-6, with D possibly TRBD1 on 5 matching bases. Germline values: CDR1 SGHVS, CDR2 FNYEAQ. CDR3 size: 15 residues. Trimming pared 1 base from V and 7 bases from J, leaving 11 bases between. In DNA, the CDR3 is TGTGCCAGCAGCTTAGTTGGGGCCCGAAATTCACCCCTCCACTTT. Its protein product is CASSLVGARNSPLHF.

This clonotype has a handful of counts. This rearrangement joins TRBV5-1 to TRBJ2-3, with a tentative D call TRBD1 (6 bases). Between the trimmed V and J ends, which lost 0 bases and 4 bases, there was a span of 9 bases. The CDR3 extends over 14 amino acids. The germline V gene has CDR1 SGHRS and CDR2 YFSETQ. The CDR3 is CASSLGQESDTQYF. CDR3 DNA: TGCGCCAGCAGCTTGGGACAGGAATCAGATACGCAGTATTTT.

The V call is TRBV7-9, the J call TRBJ1-4; the match to TRBD1 covers 9 bases. Germline lookup yields CDR1 SEHNR and CDR2 FQNEAQ (reference sequence). J lost 6 bases, V lost 6 bases, and 5 bases had no gene match. This CDR3 contains 14 residues. The CDR3 loop reads CASRPDRGHEKLFF. In nucleotides, the CDR3 is TGTGCCAGCAGGCCGGACAGGGGTCATGAAAAACTGTTTTTT.

The chain has TRBV11-2 and TRBJ2-3, with D perhaps TRBD2 (6 bases). The V gene lost 4 bases and the J gene lost 7 bases, with 9 bases spanning the gap. CDR1 SGHAT and CDR2 FQNNGV come from the germline V gene. The CDR3 loop spans 12 amino acids. This CDR3 reads CASSWGLHTQYF. DNA for the CDR3: TGTGCCAGCAGCTGGGGACTTCATACGCAGTATTTT.

V is TRBV28 and J is TRBJ2-1, with 12 bases fitting TRBD2. With V trimmed by 4 bases and J by 7 bases, 8 bases remained unmatched. CDR1 is MDHEN, CDR2 SYDVKM, per germline. The CDR3 loop spans 16 amino acids. The CDR3 spells CASSSPTSGSGNEQFF. CDR3 in DNA: TGTGCCAGCAGTTCACCGACTAGCGGGAGTGGAAATGAGCAGTTCTTC.

This clonotype occurred once. The V gene is TRBV2, the J gene TRBJ1-4; D call uncertain. V was shortened by 5 bases and J by 5 bases, with 12 bases between the two germline ends. The length of the CDR3 is 14 residues. Germline CDR1 SNHLY, CDR2 FYNNEI. The CDR3 protein is CASSPGPSNEKLFF. The CDR3 nucleotides are TGTGCCAGCAGTCCCGGACCAAGCAATGAAAAACTGTTTTTT.

The chain links TRBV6-2 or TRBV6-3 to TRBJ2-6; D is ambiguous. Trimming took 5 bases from V and 3 from J, leaving 14 bases between them. There are 16 residues in the CDR3. Per the germline V gene, CDR1 is MNHEY and CDR2 is SVGEGT. CDR3 amino acids: CASSKKTDGGANVLTF. The CDR3 DNA is TGTGCCAGCAGTAAAAAAACAGACGGTGGGGCCAACGTCCTGACTTTC.

This rearrangement joins TRBV29-1 to TRBJ1-5, with 7 nucleotides matching TRBD1. This CDR3 region has 14 residues. J gave up 4 bases and V 5 bases, and 8 bases lay outside the gene matches. CDR1 SQVTM and CDR2 ANQGSEA come from the germline V gene. The CDR3 loop is CSVSTGVPNQPQHF. CDR3 sequence (DNA): TGCAGCGTTTCCACAGGGGTCCCAAATCAGCCCCAGCATTTT. Looking up the rest from reference TRBV29-1 and TRBJ1-5 gives the full variable domain: SAVISQKPSRDICQRGTSLTIQCQVDSQVTMMFWYRQQPGQSLTLIATANQGSEATYESGFVIDKFPISRPNLTFSTLTVSNMSPEDSSIYLCSVSTGVPNQPQHFGDGTRLSIL.

The sample holds one count of this clonotype. This rearrangement joins TRBV9 to TRBJ2-1; D is undetermined. V lost 3 bases and J 5 bases, leaving 18 bases between the germline ends. Germline V lookup: CDR1 SGDLS, CDR2 YYNGEE. The CDR3 has 16 residues. CDR3 bases: TGTGCCAGCAGCGCTGAGCCCCCCGGTGGTCACAATGAGCAGTTCTTC. It encodes CASSAEPPGGHNEQFF.

The sample holds one count of this clonotype. Its ends do not fully match the called genes, so a read error is possible. The chain joins TRBV6-6 to TRBJ2-1; possible D gene TRBD2, 6 bases. Germline CDR1 reads MNHNY; CDR2 reads SVGAGI (reference sequence). The CDR3 extends over 15 amino acids. CDR3 sequence: CASRKEDYQYNGQFF. CDR3 sequence (DNA): TGTGCCAGCAGAAAGGAGGACTACCAATACAATGGGCAGTTCTTC.

This clonotype occurred a few times. The chain carries TRBV7-9 and TRBJ2-1; no definite D call. The CDR3 has 12 amino acids. Germline V lookup: CDR1 SEHNR, CDR2 FQNEAQ (reference sequence). V was trimmed by 4 bases and J by 12 bases, leaving 13 bases between them. The CDR3 sequence is CASSSGEDGQFF. The CDR3 DNA reads as TGTGCCAGCAGCTCAGGCGAGGATGGGCAGTTCTTC.

The chain uses TRBV7-3 and TRBJ2-4; D remains ambiguous. The J call may be incorrect, as the DNA end agrees better with TRBJ2-7. Germline loops: CDR1 SGHTA, CDR2 FQGTGA. The CDR3 covers 16 residues. For the CDR3, the DNA is TGTGCCAGCAGCCAAAAAGACTCATTTGTCCTCTACGAGCAGTACTTC. Translated: CASSQKDSFVLYEQYF.

A few counts support this clonotype. J is TRBJ2-7 and V is TRBV20-1, with 8 bases fitting TRBD1. With the DNA end fitting TRBJ2-5 better, the J assignment may be wrong. The CDR3 length is 14 residues. The germline gives CDR1 DFQATT, CDR2 SNEGSKA (reference sequence). In nucleotides, the CDR3 is TGCAGTGCTAGTCCCCAGGGGGCGCGTTGGACCCAGTACTTC. It encodes CSASPQGARWTQYF.

V and J are TRBV9 and TRBJ2-5; TRBD2 matches 9 bases. The J call may be wrong; the DNA end is better matched by TRBJ2-7. There are 15 residues in the CDR3. The germline gives CDR1 SGDLS, CDR2 YYNGEE. The DNA for the CDR3 is TGTGCCAGCAGCCCCACACGAGCGGGGGGCTACGAGCAGTACTTC. As protein: CASSPTRAGGYEQYF.

There are many counts of this clonotype. This chain connects TRBV6-1 to TRBJ1-2; no clear D. V gave up 4 bases and J gave up 0 bases, with 6 bases separating them. The CDR3 totals 13 residues. The V gene's germline CDR1 is MNHNS and CDR2 SASEGT. The CDR3 here is CASSVISNYGYTF. The CDR3 nucleotides read TGTGCCAGCAGTGTCATCTCTAACTATGGCTACACCTTC.